This T cell receptor beta chain derives from a study of T cell responses to AZD1222 COVID-19 vaccine. A remark on this clone: What it recognizes is unknown.

Between the trimmed V and J ends, which lost 4 bases and 0 bases, there was a span of 7 bases. This CDR3 contains 13 residues. Germline loops: CDR1 SGHDT, CDR2 YYEEEE. Whole-study results and caveats: There were mostly white British donors and more females than males, and clonal diversity was possibly underestimated.

Clones were read by immunoSEQ multiplex PCR, and TCRdb kept only the in-frame ones, dropping some. The data hold about 140,000 clones, with approximately 90% observed a single time. This chain connects TRBV5-6 to TRBJ2-5; D is unclear. The sequence came from an adult who received the AZD1222 COVID-19 vaccine. Sequences were derived from peripheral blood, sampled 28 days after the second AZD1222 dose. CDR3 nucleotides: TGTGCCAGCAGCCTCTCGTACCAAGAGACCCAGTACTTC. This gives the protein CASSLSYQETQYF.